A selection of T cell receptor beta chains follows, all from one sample in a study of T cell repertoires in cytomegalovirus infection. The antigens for these receptors are not known. TCRdb re-derived calls from the reads in MiXCR, one entry per CDR3 protein. The data contain about 920,000 distinct CDR3 sequences, less than 40% of them seen just once; the ten biggest clones take up about 14%. The specimen comprised cultured CD8+ T cells from PBMCs, sampled from culture after CMV antigen stimulation. The receptors shown here come from a human donor in good health (CMV status not recorded). Some clones in this sample may be carry-over from other donors' samples. Each CDR3 is given with its conserved first and last residue. D genes are given only for firm matches. The size field is filled for only some rows; it gives once, few, many or a size class.

v_gene	abundance	j_gene	d_gene	CDR3aa	CDR3nt
TRBV5-1	few	TRBJ1-2	-	CASSLNTESNYGYTF	TGCGCCAGCAGCTTGAATACTGAATCTAACTATGGCTACACCTTC
TRBV6-8	-	TRBJ1-1	-	CASAELQTRDTEAFF	TGTGCCAGCGCTGAGCTTCAGACCCGGGACACTGAAGCTTTCTTT
TRBV20-1	-	TRBJ2-3	-	CSARDQAGFTDTQYF	TGCAGTGCTAGAGATCAGGCGGGGTTCACAGATACGCAGTATTTT
TRBV13	-	TRBJ2-1	TRBD2	CASSWPSGGRYNEQFF	TGTGCCAGCAGCTGGCCCTCGGGGGGGCGATACAATGAGCAGTTCTTC
TRBV20-1	-	TRBJ2-3	-	CSAQIWTGMDTQYF	TGCAGTGCTCAGATTTGGACCGGAATGGATACGCAGTATTTT
TRBV6-5	-	TRBJ1-5	-	CASSPFPGQNSNQPQHF	TGTGCCAGCAGTCCCTTCCCGGGACAAAATAGCAATCAGCCCCAGCATTTT
TRBV12-3/TRBV12-4	few	TRBJ1-6	-	CASSLWTPWDSPLHF	TGTGCCAGCAGTTTATGGACTCCTTGGGATTCACCCCTCCACTTT
TRBV7-6	-	TRBJ1-5	-	CASSVQGQPQHF	TGTGCCAGCAGCGTACAGGGTCAGCCCCAGCATTTT
TRBV24-1	many	TRBJ2-2	TRBD1	CATSDAYRGNTGELFF	TGTGCCACCAGTGATGCCTACAGGGGAAACACCGGGGAGCTGTTTTTT
TRBV27	few	TRBJ2-3	TRBD2	CASVSGGYTDTQYF	TGTGCCAGCGTTAGCGGGGGATACACAGATACGCAGTATTTT
TRBV7-4	-	TRBJ1-1	-	CASSVGVEAFF	TGTGCCAGCAGCGTCGGGGTTGAAGCTTTCTTT
TRBV7-6	few	TRBJ1-3	-	CASSFWDETNTIYF	TGTGCCAGCAGCTTCTGGGACGAGACAAACACCATATATTTT
TRBV2	few	TRBJ2-5	-	CASRVESSEYQETQYF	TGTGCCAGCAGGGTCGAGTCTAGCGAGTACCAAGAGACCCAGTACTTC
TRBV6-2/TRBV6-3	-	TRBJ2-1	-	CASSPDRQYYNEQFF	TGTGCCAGCAGTCCCGACAGACAGTACTACAATGAGCAGTTCTTC
TRBV12-3/TRBV12-4	few	TRBJ1-1	TRBD1	CASSTAPRGTEAFF	TGTGCCAGCAGCACGGCCCCCAGGGGGACTGAAGCTTTCTTT
TRBV28	-	TRBJ2-5	-	CASSQGQRTQETQYF	TGTGCCAGCAGCCAAGGACAGAGAACCCAAGAGACCCAGTACTTC
TRBV29-1	few	TRBJ1-1	-	CSVGVREKGLGAIEAFF	TGCAGCGTTGGTGTCAGGGAGAAGGGGTTGGGCGCCATAGAGGCTTTCTTT
TRBV6-2/TRBV6-3	-	TRBJ1-5	-	CATFWSNNQPQHF	TGTGCCACCTTTTGGAGTAACAATCAGCCCCAGCATTTT
TRBV7-6	-	TRBJ2-1	TRBD2	CASSSGLAGGPNEQFF	TGTGCCAGCAGCTCGGGACTAGCGGGGGGGCCCAATGAGCAGTTCTTC
TRBV10-3	-	TRBJ1-1	TRBD1	CAISETGTVGVMNTEAFF	TGTGCCATCAGTGAAACCGGGACAGTCGGAGTGATGAACACTGAAGCTTTCTTT
TRBV6-2/TRBV6-3	once	TRBJ2-1	TRBD2	CASKLAGGQNEQFF	TGTGCCAGCAAACTAGCGGGGGGGCAAAATGAGCAGTTCTTC
TRBV27	-	TRBJ1-5	TRBD1	CASSSMKDFLGQVEKPQHF	TGTGCCAGCAGTTCGATGAAGGACTTCTTGGGACAGGTTGAAAAGCCCCAGCATTTT
TRBV7-9	few	TRBJ2-1	-	CASSPRVQDNEQFF	TGTGCCAGCAGCCCCCGAGTACAGGACAATGAGCAGTTCTTC
TRBV9	once	TRBJ1-1	TRBD1	CASSVSRGRDTEAFF	TGTGCCAGCAGCGTCTCCAGGGGGAGGGACACTGAAGCTTTCTTT
TRBV9	-	TRBJ2-6	TRBD1	CASGTGGRGANVLTF	TGTGCCAGCGGGACAGGGGGGAGAGGGGCCAACGTCCTGACTTTC
TRBV5-6	few	TRBJ2-2	-	CASSWQDTGELFF	TGTGCCAGCAGCTGGCAGGATACCGGGGAGCTGTTTTTT
TRBV12-3/TRBV12-4	-	TRBJ1-3	-	CASSGRATPPHYSGNTIYF	TGTGCCAGCTCAGGCAGGGCAACACCTCCCCATTACTCTGGAAACACCATATATTTT
TRBV29-1	-	TRBJ2-7	TRBD1	CSVEPYRTGAVEQYF	TGCAGCGTCGAACCCTATCGGACAGGGGCAGTAGAGCAGTACTTC
TRBV24-1	few	TRBJ2-1	-	CATSDLRQGFNEQFF	TGTGCCACCAGTGATTTGCGGCAGGGGTTCAATGAGCAGTTCTTC